Following are 21 T cell receptor beta chains from one sample sequenced in a study of cytomegalovirus exposure and HLA in healthy donors. Primers for the PCR totalled 60 Vbeta and 13 Jbeta. Profiled with immunoSEQ multiplex PCR; TCRdb holds only in-frame clones, not every one. In the table there are roughly 99,000 clones, approximately 80% of which are singletons. Sequenced input: PBMCs. These receptors were obtained from a male donor in good health and CMV-seronegative.

The gene calls are TRBV28 and TRBJ1-2; D uncertain. Germline V gene sequence: CDR1 MDHEN, CDR2 SYDVKM. Trimming took 8 bases from V and 7 from J, leaving 20 bases between them. The CDR3 runs 14 residues. The DNA of the CDR3 is TGTGCCAGCTCAATAACGGTTTCTTTTCTTGGCTACACCTTC. Its protein product is CASSITVSFLGYTF.

This clone was detected only once. V is TRBV30 and J is TRBJ1-4; D call uncertain. Trimming shortened V by 2 bases and J by 5 bases, and 6 bases separated the two germline ends. CDR1 GTSNPN and CDR2 SVGIG come from the germline V gene (reference sequence). There are 12 residues in the CDR3. The CDR3 here is CAWSPGNEKLFF. CDR3 coding DNA: TGTGCCTGGAGTCCGGGGAATGAAAAACTGTTTTTT.

The chain combines TRBV20-1 with TRBJ2-2, with 8 positions matching TRBD1. Germline lookup yields CDR1 DFQATT and CDR2 SNEGSKA (reference sequence). This CDR3 region has 11 residues. Losses at the gene ends were 6 bases for V and 9 bases for J; bases not matched to a gene: 3. The CDR3 sequence is CSALRGRELFF. The CDR3 nucleotides read TGCAGTGCCCTCAGGGGGCGGGAGCTGTTTTTT.

For the CDR3, the DNA is TGTGCCAGCCCCACTAGCGGGAGGCCGTCCTACAATGAGCAGTTCTTC. Its translation: CASPTSGRPSYNEQFF. The chain joins TRBV2 to TRBJ2-1; 12 bases are shared with TRBD2. Germline-derived CDR1 and CDR2 are SNHLY and FYNNEI. The CDR3 length is 16 residues. Losses at the gene ends were 8 bases for V and 1 base for J; bases not matched to a gene: 6.

This chain links TRBV7-9 with TRBJ2-1; 8 positions agree with TRBD2. V shed 0 bases, J shed 2 bases, and the junction held 3 bases outside the gene matches. Germline V gives CDR1 SEHNR, CDR2 FQNEAQ (reference sequence). The CDR3 covers 16 residues. CDR3 residues: CASSLASGGPYNEQFF. The CDR3 DNA follows: TGTGCCAGCAGCTTAGCGAGCGGGGGTCCCTACAATGAGCAGTTCTTC.

The chain combines TRBV2 with TRBJ2-3; 9 bases map to TRBD1. Germline CDR1 reads SNHLY; CDR2 reads FYNNEI. Trimming took 5 bases from V and 0 from J; bases not matched to a gene: 3. The CDR3 has 15 residues. CDR3 sequence: CASSTGQGSTDTQYF. The CDR3 DNA sequence: TGTGCCAGCAGTACGGGACAGGGAAGCACAGATACGCAGTATTTT.

This rearrangement joins TRBV7-9 to TRBJ2-7; maybe TRBD2 (6 bases). Germline-derived CDR1 and CDR2 are SEHNR and FQNEAQ (reference sequence). This CDR3 comprises 14 residues. V dropped 1 base and J dropped 4 bases, with 11 bases sitting between them. CDR3 sequence: CASSLGGEQYEQYF. The CDR3 region has the DNA TGTGCCAGCAGCTTAGGCGGGGAACAATACGAGCAGTACTTC.

J is TRBJ1-2 and V is TRBV6-1, with unresolved D. The CDR3 totals 14 residues. Per the germline V gene, CDR1 is MNHNS and CDR2 is SASEGT. Trimming cost V 2 bases and J 2 bases, with 9 bases left between them. CDR3 sequence: CASSESGFNYGYTF. The DNA for the CDR3 is TGTGCCAGCAGTGAAAGTGGCTTCAACTATGGCTACACCTTC.

The V gene is TRBV7-6, the J gene TRBJ2-7; 13 bases are shared with TRBD2. This CDR3 region has 16 residues. Germline V lookup: CDR1 SGHVS, CDR2 FNYEAQ. J gave up 4 bases and V 1 base, and 4 bases lay outside the gene matches. CDR3 region: CASSLGTSGGVYEQYF. CDR3 in DNA: TGTGCCAGCAGCTTAGGGACTAGCGGGGGAGTGTACGAGCAGTACTTC.

The V and J genes are TRBV19 and TRBJ1-4; 8 bases match TRBD1. Germline values: CDR1 LNHDA, CDR2 SQIVND (reference sequence). V shed 5 bases, J shed 12 bases, and the junction held 8 bases outside the gene matches. The CDR3 is 13 amino acids. The CDR3 loop reads CASSATGGIELFF. The CDR3 DNA reads TGTGCCAGTAGTGCTACAGGGGGAATTGAACTGTTTTTT.

This clone was recorded once. The chain links TRBV27 to TRBJ2-2; a weak D match, TRBD2 (6 bases). The CDR3 length is 16 residues. Germline CDR1 is MNHEY and CDR2 is SMNVEV (reference sequence). V dropped 5 bases and J dropped 1 base, with 14 bases sitting between them. The CDR3 loop reads CASSGRLARNTGELFF. DNA for the CDR3: TGTGCCAGCAGTGGAAGGCTAGCGAGGAACACCGGGGAGCTGTTTTTT.

The rearrangement uses TRBV6-4 and TRBJ2-3; TRBD2 matches at 10 bases. CDR1 is MRHNA, CDR2 SNTAGT, per germline. CDR3 length: 15 amino acids. Trimming cost V 5 bases and J 5 bases; bases outside gene matches: 7. The CDR3 sequence is CASSFLAGERDTQYF. The DNA for the CDR3 is TGTGCCAGCAGTTTCCTAGCGGGAGAAAGAGATACGCAGTATTTT.

There are a few counts of this clone. The rearrangement uses TRBV5-4 and TRBJ2-5, with 10 bases that match TRBD2. CDR3 length equals 15 residues. Germline CDR1 and CDR2: SGHNT and YYREEE (reference sequence). V lost 3 bases, J lost 2 bases, and 4 bases stayed unmatched. CDR3 DNA sequence: TGTGCCAGCAGCTGGACTAGCGGAGAGCAAGAGACCCAGTACTTC. Its translation: CASSWTSGEQETQYF.

The DNA for the CDR3 is TGTGCCAGTAGTATTTTGGGACTAGGGGCCAATGAGCAGTTCTTC. Its protein is CASSILGLGANEQFF. The rearrangement uses TRBV19 and TRBJ2-1, with 8 bases matching TRBD2. CDR3 length: 15 amino acids. Germline V lookup: CDR1 LNHDA, CDR2 SQIVND (reference sequence). V lost 3 bases, J lost 6 bases, and 7 bases stayed unmatched.

The chain joins TRBV5-4 to TRBJ2-1; possible D gene TRBD2, 5 bases. The germline V and J ends were trimmed by 4 bases and 5 bases, with 19 bases remaining between them. The V gene's germline CDR1 is SGHNT and CDR2 YYREEE (reference sequence). CDR3 length: 16 residues. The CDR3 DNA is TGTGCCAGCAGCCGTACCGGGAATAACCACCACAATGAGCAGTTCTTC. Amino acids: CASSRTGNNHHNEQFF.

This clone was seen more than once but under ten times. The V call is TRBV5-1, the J call TRBJ2-2; 7 bases map to TRBD1. The germline V gene has CDR1 SGHRS and CDR2 YFSETQ. CDR3 length: 13 residues. Trimming removed 4 bases from V and 5 bases from J; junction bases left unmatched: 2. The CDR3 sequence is CASSPGQTGELFF. The CDR3 bases are TGCGCCAGCAGCCCGGGACAGACCGGGGAGCTGTTTTTT.

The table lists this clone with a count of one. The V and J genes are TRBV15 and TRBJ2-6; D not resolved. CDR1 LNHNV and CDR2 YYDKDF come from the germline V gene (reference sequence). CDR3 length: 15 residues. Deletions cut 1 base from V and 2 bases from J, with 6 bases between. This CDR3 reads CATSRGAAGANVLTF. CDR3 nucleotides: TGTGCCACCAGCAGAGGGGCAGCTGGGGCCAACGTCCTGACTTTC.

The rearrangement joins TRBV2 to TRBJ2-5; a possible D gene is TRBD2 (5 bases). The length of the CDR3 is 14 residues. CDR1 and CDR2 (germline): SNHLY, FYNNEI. V was cut by 3 bases and J by 5 bases, with 13 bases left in between. The CDR3 DNA reads as TGTGCCAGCAGTGAGCGAGGGATTGTCGAGACCCAGTACTTC. Residues: CASSERGIVETQYF.

The J gene is TRBJ2-3, the V gene TRBV27; a weak D match, TRBD2 (5 bases). Germline V gives CDR1 MNHEY, CDR2 SMNVEV (reference sequence). V dropped 2 bases and J dropped 6 bases, with 12 bases sitting between them. CDR3 length: 14 amino acids. The CDR3 region has the DNA TGTGCCAGCAGTTTAGACTACCCAAGGGATACGCAGTATTTT. Translation gives CASSLDYPRDTQYF.

This rearrangement joins TRBV7-6 to TRBJ2-3; no definite D call. The CDR3 runs 13 residues. Trimming left V 0 bases short and J 6 bases short, with 7 bases between. From germline, CDR1 is SGHVS and CDR2 FNYEAQ. CDR3: CASSLASLDTQYF. The CDR3 bases are TGTGCCAGCAGCTTAGCCTCTCTTGATACGCAGTATTTT.

The chain is built from TRBV18 and TRBJ1-5, with a possible D match to TRBD1 (6 bases). Germline CDR1 KGHSH, CDR2 LQKENI. The V end lost 0 bases, the J end lost 3 bases, and 9 bases lay between the germline ends. The CDR3 is 15 amino acids. The CDR3 nucleotides read TGTGCCAGCTCACCACCGGACAGATACAATCAGCCCCAGCATTTT. Protein product: CASSPPDRYNQPQHF.